This is a list of T cell receptor beta chains from one sample in a study of blood T cell repertoires in COVID-19. The method was immunoSEQ multiplex PCR; TCRdb's version includes in-frame clones alone and lacks a portion of them. The sample includes 63,000 or so clones, about 86% of them seen just once. Sequenced material: peripheral blood. Source of these receptors: a human donor in a cohort sampled during active COVID-19. Both conserved end residues are part of each CDR3. The D gene is left open where the match is weak. Clone size is shown for a subset of rows, as once, few, many or a class of expanded clone.

cdr3_aa,cdr3_nt,j_call,v_call,d_call,clone_size
CAWSVGRGYNQPQHF,TGTGCCTGGAGTGTAGGACGGGGGTACAATCAGCCCCAGCATTTT,TRBJ1-5,TRBV30,-,few
CASSSISETQYF,TGTGCCAGCAGCTCGATTAGTGAGACCCAGTACTTC,TRBJ2-5,TRBV11-2,-,-
CASSSPPDRGLSMNTEAFF,TGTGCCAGCAGCTCCCCCCCCGACAGGGGGCTCTCCATGAACACTGAAGCTTTCTTT,TRBJ1-1,TRBV3-1/TRBV3-2,TRBD1,-
CASSYPGGASAGELFF,TGTGCCAGCAGTTATCCAGGGGGCGCCAGCGCCGGGGAGCTGTTTTTT,TRBJ2-2,TRBV6-2/TRBV6-3,TRBD1,-
CASSQSAGLNPGNTIYF,TGTGCCAGCAGCCAATCTGCAGGACTAAACCCTGGAAACACCATATATTTT,TRBJ1-3,TRBV3-1/TRBV3-2,-,once
CASSSSRAAYEQYF,TGTGCCAGCAGCAGTTCTAGAGCCGCCTACGAGCAGTACTTC,TRBJ2-7,TRBV7-8,-,-
CASSLEQGGTSAYNEQFF,TGTGCCAGCAGCCTGGAGCAGGGTGGGACTAGCGCGTACAATGAGCAGTTCTTC,TRBJ2-1,TRBV5-8,TRBD2,-
CASSLLAGRTYEQYF,TGCGCCAGCAGCCTCTTGGCGGGACGGACTTACGAGCAGTACTTC,TRBJ2-7,TRBV4-3,-,-
CASSLALAGAPDTQYF,TGTGCCAGCAGCTTAGCACTAGCGGGGGCCCCAGATACGCAGTATTTT,TRBJ2-3,TRBV7-3,TRBD2,-
CATSNLGQIYGYTF,TGTGCCACCAGCAACTTGGGACAGATATATGGCTACACCTTC,TRBJ1-2,TRBV15,TRBD1,-
CASSRSAGHYEQYF,TGTGCCAGCAGCCGCTCAGCAGGGCACTACGAGCAGTACTTC,TRBJ2-7,TRBV27,-,few
CASSITDTNYGYTF,TGCGCCAGCAGCATTACTGACACCAACTATGGCTACACCTTC,TRBJ1-2,TRBV5-1,-,-
CASSLGSSEQFF,TGTGCCAGCAGCTTAGGGAGTTCTGAGCAGTTCTTC,TRBJ2-1,TRBV7-2,-,-
CASSQVPGAYEQYF,TGTGCCAGCAGCCAAGTCCCGGGAGCCTACGAGCAGTACTTC,TRBJ2-7,TRBV3-1/TRBV3-2,-,-
CASSQAPVWTGANTEAFF,TGCGCCAGCAGCCAAGCCCCTGTATGGACAGGGGCCAACACTGAAGCTTTCTTT,TRBJ1-1,TRBV4-3,TRBD1,-
CASSLDREAYEQYF,TGTGCCAGCAGCTTAGACAGGGAAGCCTACGAGCAGTACTTC,TRBJ2-7,TRBV7-9,-,-
CSATRGTGSSYEQYF,TGCAGCGCTACCAGAGGGACAGGGAGCTCCTACGAGCAGTACTTC,TRBJ2-7,TRBV29-1,TRBD1,-
CASSLRRFFAGAPYEQYF,TGTGCCAGCAGCTTACGTCGGTTCTTTGCGGGGGCCCCCTACGAGCAGTACTTC,TRBJ2-7,TRBV7-2,-,-
CSASPAGGPLYSPLHF,TGCAGTGCTAGTCCCGCAGGGGGCCCTCTATATTCACCCCTCCACTTT,TRBJ1-6,TRBV20-1,TRBD1,-
CASSRDSLAELGLFF,TGTGCCAGCAGCCGAGACAGCCTGGCGGAGTTGGGACTGTTTTTT,TRBJ1-4,TRBV28,-,-
CAGEVRGSYEQYF,TGTGCCGGGGAGGTCAGGGGCTCCTACGAGCAGTACTTC,TRBJ2-7,TRBV30,-,-
CASSPLAGGGEQYF,TGCGCCAGCAGCCCGCTAGCGGGAGGGGGGGAGCAGTACTTC,TRBJ2-7,TRBV10-2,TRBD2,-
CASSIRPGVVSEAFF,TGTGCCAGTAGTATCCGTCCGGGGGTGGTTTCTGAAGCTTTCTTT,TRBJ1-1,TRBV19,-,-
CASSLGRNTEAFF,TGCGCCAGCAGCTTGGGCAGGAACACTGAAGCTTTCTTT,TRBJ1-1,TRBV5-1,-,-
CASRGSGGGSSYNEQFF,TGTGCCAGCAGAGGTAGCGGGGGGGGTAGCTCCTACAATGAGCAGTTCTTC,TRBJ2-1,TRBV3-1/TRBV3-2,TRBD2,-
CASHSAAGYEQYF,TGTGCCAGCCACTCGGCAGCGGGCTACGAGCAGTACTTC,TRBJ2-7,TRBV27,-,-
CASSYSMGGDTEAFF,TGTGCCAGCAGTTACTCGATGGGGGGTGACACTGAAGCTTTCTTT,TRBJ1-1,TRBV6-5,-,-
CASSVQGAEAFF,TGTGCCAGCAGTGTACAGGGGGCTGAAGCTTTCTTT,TRBJ1-1,TRBV28,TRBD1,-
CASSLAGARGYTF,TGTGCCAGCAGCCTAGCGGGGGCTCGGGGCTACACCTTC,TRBJ1-2,TRBV3-1/TRBV3-2,-,-
CACLPGGGLQFF,TGTGCCTGTCTTCCCGGGGGGGGACTGCAGTTCTTC,TRBJ2-1,TRBV30,TRBD2,once
CASSMGQLGPGQYF,TGTGCCAGCAGCATGGGACAGCTAGGCCCGGGCCAGTACTTC,TRBJ2-5,TRBV7-2,TRBD1,-
CATSEGVHGDTQYF,TGTGCCACCAGTGAGGGAGTTCATGGCGATACGCAGTATTTT,TRBJ2-3,TRBV24-1,-,-
CASSIGEGSGAFF,TGTGCCAGTAGTATAGGGGAGGGTTCTGGTGCTTTCTTT,TRBJ1-1,TRBV19,-,-
CASSVYGGSTEAFF,TGTGCCAGCAGCGTATACGGTGGGAGCACTGAAGCTTTCTTT,TRBJ1-1,TRBV9,-,-
CASTSTGTSGYGELFF,TGTGCCAGCACATCAACTGGGACTAGCGGGTACGGGGAGCTGTTTTTT,TRBJ2-2,TRBV28,TRBD2,-
CASSGGAGAMNTEAFF,TGTGCCAGCAGCGGGGGGGCGGGGGCCATGAACACTGAAGCTTTCTTT,TRBJ1-1,TRBV7-6,-,-
CASSLAEDFHNEQFF,TGCGCCAGCAGCTTGGCCGAAGACTTTCACAATGAGCAGTTCTTC,TRBJ2-1,TRBV5-1,-,-
CASSLTLGQTHSGNTIYF,TGTGCCAGCAGTTTGACCTTGGGACAGACCCACTCTGGAAACACCATATATTTT,TRBJ1-3,TRBV28,TRBD1,-
CASSSFREEQYF,TGTGCCAGCAGTTCCTTCCGGGAGGAACAGTACTTC,TRBJ2-7,TRBV28,TRBD2,-
CASSQAGNYGYTF,TGTGCCAGCAGCCAAGCAGGGAACTATGGCTACACCTTC,TRBJ1-2,TRBV3-1/TRBV3-2,-,-
CASSRGTDAYEQYF,TGTGCCAGCAGCCGAGGGACAGACGCCTACGAGCAGTACTTC,TRBJ2-7,TRBV16,TRBD1,-
CASRSTRDSQDGYTF,TGTGCCAGCAGGTCCACCCGGGACAGTCAAGATGGCTACACCTTC,TRBJ1-2,TRBV11-2,TRBD1,-
CASSPYRTGNLNTEAFF,TGTGCCAGCAGCCCCTACCGGACAGGGAATTTGAACACTGAAGCTTTCTTT,TRBJ1-1,TRBV14,TRBD1,-
CASSQDRDRGYEQYF,TGTGCCAGCAGCCAAGATAGGGACAGGGGATACGAGCAGTACTTC,TRBJ2-7,TRBV14,TRBD1,-
CASSPSPGFSNQPQHF,TGTGCCAGCAGCCCCTCCCCAGGGTTCAGCAATCAGCCCCAGCATTTT,TRBJ1-5,TRBV6-2/TRBV6-3,-,-
CATRAGSSSTDTQYF,TGTGCCACCAGGGCCGGGAGTTCTAGCACAGATACGCAGTATTTT,TRBJ2-3,TRBV24-1,-,-
CASSFRQGAHNEQFF,TGTGCCAGCAGCTTTCGTCAGGGTGCCCACAATGAGCAGTTCTTC,TRBJ2-1,TRBV7-2,-,-
CASSPGFFGGNTIYF,TGTGCCAGCTCGCCAGGGTTTTTTGGTGGAAACACCATATATTTT,TRBJ1-3,TRBV7-2,-,-
CASSQENEINTEAFF,TGCGCCAGCAGCCAAGAAAACGAGATAAACACTGAAGCTTTCTTT,TRBJ1-1,TRBV4-1,-,-
CASSKAGAGQPQHF,TGTGCCAGCAGCAAAGCAGGGGCTGGTCAGCCCCAGCATTTT,TRBJ1-5,TRBV7-8,-,-
CASSQPPQVLYGYTF,TGCGCCAGCAGCCAACCCCCCCAGGTCCTCTATGGCTACACCTTC,TRBJ1-2,TRBV4-1,-,-
CASSFPESGVPYEQYF,TGTGCCAGCAGCTTCCCGGAGAGCGGGGTTCCCTACGAGCAGTACTTC,TRBJ2-7,TRBV7-9,TRBD2,-
CASSLAQGLGYTF,TGTGCCAGCAGCTTAGCCCAGGGGCTGGGCTACACCTTC,TRBJ1-2,TRBV7-2,-,-
CASSPGGGMVYGYTF,TGTGCCAGCAGCCCGGGGGGGGGTATGGTCTATGGCTACACCTTC,TRBJ1-2,TRBV28,-,-
CSVAQGSVYEQYF,TGCAGCGTTGCCCAGGGGAGTGTCTACGAGCAGTACTTC,TRBJ2-7,TRBV29-1,-,few
CASSLTIQGAEANEKLFF,TGTGCCAGCAGCTTAACTATCCAGGGGGCGGAGGCTAATGAAAAACTGTTTTTT,TRBJ1-4,TRBV7-3,TRBD1,-
CASSLTSGGSYNEQFF,TGCGCCAGCAGCTTGACTAGCGGGGGCTCATACAATGAGCAGTTCTTC,TRBJ2-1,TRBV5-1,TRBD2,-
CASSGSGRARGEQFF,TGTGCCAGCAGCGGTAGCGGGAGGGCCCGAGGCGAGCAGTTCTTC,TRBJ2-1,TRBV7-2,TRBD2,-
CASSFSTGGTYEQYF,TGTGCCAGCAGCTTTTCGACAGGGGGGACCTACGAGCAGTACTTC,TRBJ2-7,TRBV7-6,TRBD1,-
CASRVQGSGNIQYF,TGTGCCAGCAGGGTACAGGGGAGCGGGAACATTCAGTACTTC,TRBJ2-4,TRBV28,-,-